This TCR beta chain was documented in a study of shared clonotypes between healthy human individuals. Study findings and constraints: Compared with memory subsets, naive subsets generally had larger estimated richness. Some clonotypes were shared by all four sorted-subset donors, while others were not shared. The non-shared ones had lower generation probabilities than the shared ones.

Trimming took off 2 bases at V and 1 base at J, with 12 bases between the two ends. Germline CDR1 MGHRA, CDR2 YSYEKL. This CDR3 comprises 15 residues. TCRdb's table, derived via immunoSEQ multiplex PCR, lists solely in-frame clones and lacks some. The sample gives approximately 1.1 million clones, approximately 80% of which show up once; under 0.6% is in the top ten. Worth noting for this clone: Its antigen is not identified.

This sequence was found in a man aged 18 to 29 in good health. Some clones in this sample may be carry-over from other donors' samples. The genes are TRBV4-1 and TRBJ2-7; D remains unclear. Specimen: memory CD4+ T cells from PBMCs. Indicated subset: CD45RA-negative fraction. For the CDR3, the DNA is TGCGCCAGCAGCCAACGAGCTTCCCTTTCCTACGAGCAGTACTTC. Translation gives CASSQRASLSYEQYF.